This entry lists 9 T cell receptor beta chains sequenced from one sample in a study of shared clonotypes between healthy human individuals. Sequencing was performed with immunoSEQ multiplex PCR; in TCRdb, only in-frame clones are kept and a portion is missing. The table shows about 2.4 million clones, with over 85% occurring only once. Material: naive CD4+ T cells from PBMCs. The subset: CD45RA+ positively selected. These receptor sequences come from a man aged 18-30 years in good health. Some clones in this sample may be carry-over from other donors' samples.

The chain is built from TRBV2 and TRBJ1-1, with D uncertain. This CDR3 is built from 13 residues. CDR1 and CDR2 from the germline V gene are SNHLY and FYNNEI. V lost 1 base, J lost 7 bases, and 10 bases lay in between. The CDR3 nucleotides are TGTGCCAGCAGTGAAGATGCCCAGATTGAAGCTTTCTTT. Encoded protein: CASSEDAQIEAFF.

The genes are TRBV7-9 and TRBJ1-5; TRBD1 matches 10 bases. The CDR3 contains 15 residues. V gave up 4 bases and J gave up 4 bases; unmatched junction bases: 4. Germline CDR1 SEHNR, CDR2 FQNEAQ (reference sequence). This CDR3 is CASSWGTGENQPQHF. CDR3 coding DNA: TGTGCCAGCAGCTGGGGGACAGGGGAAAATCAGCCCCAGCATTTT.

Points on this clone: The same CDR3 also results from other DNA sequences found in this sample. This chain connects TRBV18 to TRBJ2-7; 7 bases agree with TRBD1. This CDR3 has 15 amino acids. V was clipped by 2 bases and J by 1 base; unmatched bases: 5. Germline V gene sequence: CDR1 KGHSH, CDR2 LQKENI. The CDR3 sequence is CASSPIRDSSYEQYF. CDR3 nucleotides: TGTGCCAGCTCACCAATCCGGGACAGTTCCTACGAGCAGTACTTC. Full variable domain (remainder filled in from reference TRBV18 and TRBJ2-7): NAGVMQNPRHLVRRRGQEARLRCSPMKGHSHVYWYRQLPEEGLKFMVYLQKENIIDESGMPKERFSAEFPKEGPSILRIQQVVRGDSAAYFCASSPIRDSSYEQYFGPGTRLTVT.

This clone appeared a single time. The J gene is TRBJ2-1, the V gene TRBV11-3; no firm D call. Germline assignment: CDR1 SGHNT and CDR2 YENEEA. Trimming shortened V by 1 base and J by 6 bases, and 13 bases separated the two germline ends. The CDR3 contains 15 residues. The chain's CDR3 is CASSLGSDLSNEQFF. In DNA, the CDR3 is TGTGCCAGCAGCTTAGGTAGTGATCTATCCAATGAGCAGTTCTTC.

The chain joins TRBV29-1 to TRBJ1-1; D not certain. V was cut by 2 bases and J by 2 bases, with 9 bases left in between. Germline values: CDR1 SQVTM, CDR2 ANQGSEA. The CDR3 loop spans 13 amino acids. This CDR3 is CSVERASNTEAFF. The CDR3 DNA is TGCAGCGTTGAAAGGGCCTCAAACACTGAAGCTTTCTTT.

The genes are TRBV28 and TRBJ2-3, with D maybe TRBD2 (6 bases). Trimming took off 7 bases at V and 1 base at J, with 18 bases between the two ends. Germline V gene sequence: CDR1 MDHEN, CDR2 SYDVKM. The length of the CDR3 is 16 residues. The CDR3 DNA follows: TGTGCCAGCACCCCCGTTCCGGGAGCGGGCACAGATACGCAGTATTTT. It codes for CASTPVPGAGTDTQYF.

The V call is TRBV7-2, the J call TRBJ2-7; D remains ambiguous. Germline V lookup: CDR1 SGHTA, CDR2 FQGNSA. The V end was cut by 10 bases, the J end by 2 bases, with 18 bases between. The CDR3 consists of 14 residues. CDR3 protein: CATCPEPSPYEQYF. For the CDR3, the DNA is TGTGCCACCTGCCCGGAGCCTAGTCCCTACGAGCAGTACTTC.

This sequence joins TRBV27 and TRBJ2-3, with TRBD2 matching 7 bases. The CDR3 spans 15 residues. CDR1 MNHEY and CDR2 SMNVEV come from the germline V gene (reference sequence). The trim removed 6 bases at V and 2 bases at J, leaving 8 bases unmatched. CDR3 region: CASSSASGNTDTQYF. The CDR3 nucleotides are TGTGCCAGCAGCAGTGCTAGCGGAAACACAGATACGCAGTATTTT.

The V gene is TRBV28, the J gene TRBJ2-7; D may be TRBD1 or TRBD2 (6 bases each). The germline gives CDR1 MDHEN, CDR2 SYDVKM. The CDR3 loop spans 14 amino acids. The V and J ends lost 3 bases and 4 bases respectively, with 13 bases between them. This chain's CDR3 is CASSFEGGWYEQYF. As DNA, the CDR3 is TGTGCCAGCAGTTTCGAGGGGGGCTGGTACGAGCAGTACTTC.